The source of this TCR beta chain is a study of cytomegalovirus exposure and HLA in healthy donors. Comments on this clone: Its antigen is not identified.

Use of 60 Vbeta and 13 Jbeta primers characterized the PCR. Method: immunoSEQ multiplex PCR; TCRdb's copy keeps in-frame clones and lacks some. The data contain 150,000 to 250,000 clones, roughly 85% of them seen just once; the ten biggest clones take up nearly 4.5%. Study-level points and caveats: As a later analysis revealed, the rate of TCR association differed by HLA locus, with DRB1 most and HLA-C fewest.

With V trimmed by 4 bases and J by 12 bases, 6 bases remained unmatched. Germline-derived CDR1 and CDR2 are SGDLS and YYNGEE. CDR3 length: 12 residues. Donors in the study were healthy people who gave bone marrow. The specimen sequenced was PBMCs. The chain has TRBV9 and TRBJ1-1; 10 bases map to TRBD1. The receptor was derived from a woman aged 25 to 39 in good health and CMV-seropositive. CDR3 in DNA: TGTGCCAGCAGCCCGGGACAGGGGATTCCTTTCTTT. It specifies CASSPGQGIPFF. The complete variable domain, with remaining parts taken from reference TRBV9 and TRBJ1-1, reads DSGVTQTPKHLITATGQRVTLRCSPRSGDLSVYWYQQSLDQGLQFLIQYYNGEERAKGNILERFSAQQFPDLHSELNLSSLELGDSALYFCASSPGQGIPFFGQGTRLTVV.